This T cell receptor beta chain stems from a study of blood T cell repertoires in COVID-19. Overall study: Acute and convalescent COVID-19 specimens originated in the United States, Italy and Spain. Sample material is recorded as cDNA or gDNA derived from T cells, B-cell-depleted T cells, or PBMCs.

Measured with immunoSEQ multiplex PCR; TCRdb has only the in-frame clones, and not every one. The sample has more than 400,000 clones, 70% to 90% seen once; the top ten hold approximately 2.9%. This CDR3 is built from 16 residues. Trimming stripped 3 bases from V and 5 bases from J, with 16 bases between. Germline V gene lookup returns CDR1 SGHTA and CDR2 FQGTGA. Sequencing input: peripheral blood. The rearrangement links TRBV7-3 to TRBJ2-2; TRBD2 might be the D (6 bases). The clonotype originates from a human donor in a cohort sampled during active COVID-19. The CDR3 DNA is TGTGCCAGCAGCTTTGCGGGACTGCCCCATACCGGGGAGCTGTTTTTT. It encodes CASSFAGLPHTGELFF.